This T cell receptor (beta chain) was captured by sequencing in a study of a mutant IDH1 vaccine in newly diagnosed glioma (dated by TCRdb to about 2021). Notes on the research overall: Of the roughly 34 treated patients, roughly 62% were male and around 40% were female, and the mean age was around 40 years. For exploratory analyses, longitudinal TCRB deep sequencing was carried out in about 25 treated patients wherever samples were available. Peripheral blood samples were drawn at six visits, namely V03 (baseline), V05, V07, V10, V12 and V13. Prior to enrollment, patients had been given standard therapy consisting of radiotherapy alone, temozolomide alone, or radiochemotherapy with temozolomide, with the combination given to most patients.

General findings and caveats noted by the study authors: Selection of PBMC samples for TCRB deep sequencing was based on availability. According to the authors, sample limitations meant that analyses of patient blood samples could not be reproduced. Pseudoprogression seemed to be unrelated to changes in the top peripheral T cell clonotypes found by TCRB sequencing. Across multiple MHC alleles, vaccine-induced immune responses were seen in around 93% of patients.

The time point label for this specimen denotes: baseline, week 1 (first vaccination visit). Per the publication, the treatment or condition label means: pre-vaccination baseline after standard-of-care therapy. Donors had newly diagnosed WHO grade 3 or 4 IDH1-mutant astrocytomas with loss of nuclear ATRX. The samples were drawn from NOA16, a multicentre, single-arm, open-label phase I trial in Germany that tested a mutant IDH1 peptide vaccine in humans for the first time. Blood drawn at visit V03 was used as the baseline sample for immunogenicity testing. Genomic DNA for TCRB sequencing was extracted from EDTA blood using the DNeasy Blood and Tissue Kit. As to this clone: The target of this receptor is not known. Base quality data are lacking; no much larger clone is found one base away.

CDR1 MNHNS and CDR2 SASEGT are derived from the germline V gene. The CDR3, cysteine through phenylalanine, is 10 amino acids long. The read is trimmed to its CDR3 DNA, 30 bases read in frame from base 1. V lost 6 bases and J lost 2 bases; the stretch between them is 2 bases long. Libraries were made using the immunoSEQ multiplex PCR assay. Rearranged TCR beta chain sequences were amplified with the hsTCRB Kit following the manufacturer's protocol. TCRB libraries were sequenced on an Illumina MiSeq. The source study handled its data this way. The proprietary platform of the kit vendor was used for demultiplexing, trimming and gene mapping. TCRdb obtained this table from immuneACCESS and retained in-frame rearrangements with V and J assigned. These tables miss some clones; where compared with another copy, unresolved V genes account for less than half of the shortfall, and the remainder is unexplained. V and J calls and clone size are as listed in that table; D and trimming were resolved from the DNA. The sample data list 45,000 to 55,000 clones, and 80% to 90% of these were observed just once. The top ten constitute about 2.5% of the sample.

This receptor was obtained from a man aged 35 to 55 with glioma. Sequencing used PBMCs, obtained from a glioma patient treated with radiotherapy, temozolomide or both. The chain is made from TRBV6-1 and TRBJ2-7; the D segment cannot be called with confidence. Read as DNA, the sequence is TGTGCCAGCAGGACCTACGAGCAGTACTTC. Its protein product is CASRTYEQYF.